The 27 T cell receptor beta chains below all came from one sample that was sequenced in a study of immune evolution from preneoplasia to lung adenocarcinoma (dated by TCRdb to the early 2020s). The library was prepared using the immunoSEQ multiplex PCR assay. The table was pulled from immuneACCESS by TCRdb, which kept in-frame rearrangements only. Such tables lose some clones; where checked, under half of the loss comes from unresolved V genes, and the rest has no known cause. The sample records approximately 5,000 clones, 70% to 85% of which are singletons. Together, the top ten hold more than 6.5% of the sample. Sequencing was carried out using FFPE lung adenocarcinoma in situ tissue. This specimen's cell subset or site label, interpreted: preinvasive adenocarcinoma in situ (AIS). The source is a person in their sixties or seventies with lung adenocarcinoma.

V is TRBV7-2 and J is TRBJ1-2, with a weak D call TRBD1 (6 bases). Germline V CDR1 and CDR2: SGHTA, FQGNSA. CDR3 length equals 13 residues. The V end was cut by 2 bases, the J end by 8 bases, with 12 bases between. For the CDR3, the DNA is TGTGCCAGCAGCTTATCCGGGGGCGCAGGCTACACCTTC. Protein sequence: CASSLSGGAGYTF. The whole variable domain, remainder taken from reference TRBV7-2 and TRBJ1-2, is GAGVSQSPSNKVTEKGKDVELRCDPISGHTALYWYRQSLGQGLEFLIYFQGNSAPDKSGLPSDRFSAERTGGSVSTLTIQRTQQEDSAVYLCASSLSGGAGYTFGSGTRLTVV.

This chain connects TRBV4-2 to TRBJ1-2; unclear D gene. Trimming took 6 bases from V and 0 from J, leaving 5 bases between them. This CDR3 is 12 amino acids long. CDR1 is LGHNA, CDR2 YNFKEQ, per germline. CDR3 sequence: CASRATNYGYTF. The CDR3 DNA reads as TGTGCCAGCAGGGCCACTAACTATGGCTACACCTTC.

The chain recombines TRBV5-5 with TRBJ1-1; tentative D call: TRBD1 (6 bases). The CDR3 is 15 amino acids. V lost 0 bases and J lost 8, with 17 bases in between. Germline CDR1 SGHKS, CDR2 YYEKEE (reference sequence). This chain's CDR3 is CASSLGESRGTEAFF. The DNA for the CDR3 is TGTGCCAGCAGCTTGGGCGAATCGAGGGGGACGGAAGCTTTCTTT.

The chain employs TRBV18 and TRBJ2-7; 9 nucleotides line up with TRBD1. The CDR3 sequence is 14 residues long. The trim removed 3 bases at V and 6 bases at J, leaving 6 bases unmatched. The germline gives CDR1 KGHSH, CDR2 LQKENI. This chain's CDR3 is CASSPGTGKREQYF. The CDR3 nucleotides are TGTGCCAGCTCACCCGGGACAGGGAAGCGCGAGCAGTACTTC.

This chain connects TRBV5-1 to TRBJ2-2; D is possibly TRBD1 or TRBD2 (5 bases each). V was shortened by 4 bases and J by 7 bases, with 8 bases between the two germline ends. The V gene's germline CDR1 is SGHRS and CDR2 YFSETQ. CDR3 length: 12 residues. This CDR3 reads CASSRGVGELFF. CDR3 nucleotide sequence: TGCGCCAGCAGCAGGGGAGTCGGGGAGCTGTTTTTT.

V gene TRBV7-2 combines with J gene TRBJ2-7; D gene unclear. Germline CDR1 SGHTA, CDR2 FQGNSA. V was cut by 2 bases and J by 5 bases, with 4 bases left in between. This CDR3 region has 11 residues. In DNA, the CDR3 is TGTGCCAGCAGCTTATGGAACGAGCAGTACTTC. It is translated as CASSLWNEQYF.

The chain joins TRBV7-9 to TRBJ2-3; 7 nucleotides align to TRBD2. V was clipped by 5 bases and J by 2 bases; unmatched bases: 7. The CDR3 runs to 15 residues. Germline CDR1 reads SEHNR; CDR2 reads FQNEAQ (reference sequence). CDR3 coding DNA: TGTGCCAGCAGCCGAGCTGGGGGGGACACAGATACGCAGTATTTT. Translation: CASSRAGGDTDTQYF.

The V gene is TRBV11-2, the J gene TRBJ2-7, with D perhaps TRBD2 (6 bases). Trimming took off 1 base at V and 0 bases at J, with 10 bases between the two ends. Germline CDR1 SGHAT, CDR2 FQNNGV. The CDR3 is made up of 15 amino acids. The CDR3 loop is CASSLGGVLSYEQYF. The DNA for the CDR3 is TGTGCCAGCAGCTTAGGCGGGGTTCTCTCCTACGAGCAGTACTTC. The variable domain in full, with the rest retrieved from reference TRBV11-2 and TRBJ2-7, is EAGVAQSPRYKIIEKRQSVAFWCNPISGHATLYWYQQILGQGPKLLIQFQNNGVVDDSQLPKDRFSAERLKGVDSTLKIQPAKLEDSAVYLCASSLGGVLSYEQYFGPGTRLTVT.

The chain carries TRBV5-1 and TRBJ2-2; 9 bases fit TRBD2. V was clipped by 0 bases and J by 0 bases; unmatched bases: 6. This CDR3 has 18 residues. The germline V gene encodes CDR1 SGHRS and CDR2 YFSETQ. CDR3 sequence reads: CASSLGGSGGPNTGELFF. Written as DNA, the CDR3 is TGCGCCAGCAGCTTGGGAGGTAGCGGGGGCCCGAACACCGGGGAGCTGTTTTTT.

This clone was found a few times. The chain uses TRBV2 and TRBJ2-4; D is uncertain. The V gene lost 7 bases and the J gene lost 0 bases, with 7 bases spanning the gap. CDR3 length: 13 residues. Germline-derived CDR1 and CDR2 are SNHLY and FYNNEI. The CDR3 region is CASNNAAKNIQYF. The CDR3 region has the DNA TGTGCCAGCAATAACGCAGCCAAAAACATTCAGTACTTC.

V is TRBV5-1 and J is TRBJ1-2; D is undetermined. V was trimmed by 0 bases and J by 2 bases, leaving 8 bases between them. Looked up from germline, CDR1 is SGHRS and CDR2 is YFSETQ. The CDR3 length is 14 residues. This CDR3 reads CASSLDAANYGYTF. For the CDR3, the DNA is TGCGCCAGCAGCTTGGATGCGGCAAACTATGGCTACACCTTC.

This rearrangement joins TRBV6-1 to TRBJ1-4; D is unresolved. The germline V gene has CDR1 MNHNS and CDR2 SASEGT. CDR3 length: 12 amino acids. V was cut by 3 bases and J by 10 bases, with 9 bases left in between. DNA for the CDR3: TGTGCCAGCAGTGAGATCGTAGGAAAACTGTTTTTT. It codes for CASSEIVGKLFF.

This clone was picked up a small number of times. The chain carries TRBV7-9 and TRBJ2-1; 10 bases match TRBD1. Germline trimming cut 5 bases from V and 9 bases from J; bases unmatched to any gene: 7. The CDR3 runs to 14 residues. Germline assignment: CDR1 SEHNR and CDR2 FQNEAQ (reference sequence). The CDR3 DNA follows: TGTGCCAGCAGCCGCGGACAGGGGGGGGGTGAGCAGTTCTTC. Translating gives CASSRGQGGGEQFF.

This clone was seen only a few times. The chain has TRBV5-6 and TRBJ1-1, with a tentative D call TRBD1 (6 bases). Germline CDR1 and CDR2: SGHDT and YYEEEE. This CDR3 comprises 14 residues. V was shortened by 0 bases and J by 5 bases, with 11 bases between the two germline ends. The CDR3 is CASSLVGAGTEAFF. The CDR3 DNA reads as TGTGCCAGCAGCTTGGTGGGGGCTGGAACTGAAGCTTTCTTT. The entire variable domain, with the rest obtained from reference TRBV5-6 and TRBJ1-1, is as follows: DAGVTQSPTHLIKTRGQQVTLRCSPKSGHDTVSWYQQALGQGPQFIFQYYEEEERQRGNFPDRFSGHQFPNYSSELNVNALLLGDSALYLCASSLVGAGTEAFFGQGTRLTVV.

V is TRBV5-6 and J is TRBJ2-3; D is undetermined. Germline-derived CDR1 and CDR2 are SGHDT and YYEEEE. V lost 4 bases to trimming and J lost 12 bases, with 18 bases between them. The CDR3 runs to 13 residues. The CDR3: CASSPTTSNQQYF. The CDR3 DNA reads as TGTGCCAGCAGCCCTACCACCTCGAATCAACAGTATTTT.

This clone was seen only a few times. CDR3: CASSPTQGNGNSPLHF. The CDR3 bases are TGTGCCAGTAGTCCCACACAGGGTAATGGTAATTCACCCCTCCACTTT. The chain is built from TRBV19 and TRBJ1-6, with a weak D call TRBD1 (6 bases). The germline CDR1 and CDR2 sequences are LNHDA and SQIVND (reference sequence). The CDR3 has 16 residues. The V gene lost 5 bases and the J gene lost 6 bases, with 17 bases spanning the gap.

This chain connects TRBV6-1 to TRBJ2-7; 8 bases fit TRBD1. Germline V gene data show CDR1 as MNHNS and CDR2 as SASEGT. This CDR3 is built from 15 residues. V was pared by 1 base and J by 1 base, with 3 bases of the junction left unmatched. The CDR3 protein is CASSEVGTGSYEQYF. The CDR3 DNA reads TGTGCCAGCAGTGAAGTGGGGACAGGTTCCTACGAGCAGTACTTC.

This clone was counted once. The CDR3 region has the DNA TGTGCCAGCTCACTACTTCAGGGGGCATCCTACAATGAGCAGTTCTTC. Its translation is CASSLLQGASYNEQFF. This chain joins TRBV18 and TRBJ2-1; 8 nucleotides align to TRBD1. Looked up from germline, CDR1 is KGHSH and CDR2 is LQKENI. V trimming: 4 bases; J trimming: 1 base; junction bases outside the gene matches: 6. The CDR3 is 16 residues long.

The chain employs TRBV5-4 and TRBJ1-2; no clear D. This CDR3 comprises 14 residues. Per the germline V gene, CDR1 is SGHNT and CDR2 is YYREEE (reference sequence). Trimming stripped 4 bases from V and 0 bases from J, with 10 bases between. CDR3 nucleotides: TGTGCCAGCAGCAGCGGACTGCCTAACTATGGCTACACCTTC. Protein product: CASSSGLPNYGYTF.

V is TRBV6-5 and J is TRBJ1-5; 8 positions match TRBD1. The CDR3 consists of 14 residues. The V gene's germline CDR1 is MNHEY and CDR2 SVGAGI. J lost 0 bases, V lost 6 bases, and 1 base had no gene match. CDR3 protein: CASRTGVSNQPQHF. For the CDR3, the DNA is TGTGCCAGCAGGACAGGGGTTAGCAATCAGCCCCAGCATTTT.

J is TRBJ1-1 and V is TRBV27; D is unclear. CDR1 is MNHEY and CDR2 is SMNVEV in the germline V gene (reference sequence). With 5 bases removed from V and 1 base from J, the gap between germline ends came to 8 bases. The CDR3 covers 13 residues. CDR3 in DNA: TGTGCCAGCAGTCTTACAGAGAACACTGAAGCTTTCTTT. Encoded protein: CASSLTENTEAFF.

This clone was recorded a few times. This sequence joins TRBV19 and TRBJ1-1; D gene ambiguous. The CDR3 has 12 residues. CDR1 is LNHDA and CDR2 is SQIVND in the germline V gene (reference sequence). V was shortened by 3 bases and J by 5 bases, with 7 bases between the two germline ends. In nucleotides, the CDR3 is TGTGCCAGTAGTATGGAGGTGACTGAAGCTTTCTTT. Translated: CASSMEVTEAFF.

The chain joins TRBV29-1 to TRBJ2-5, with TRBD2 as a possible D gene (6 bases). The V end lost 6 bases, the J end lost 3 bases, and 14 bases lay between the germline ends. CDR3 size: 13 residues. The germline V gene encodes CDR1 SQVTM and CDR2 ANQGSEA. CDR3 region: CSVEGLYKETQYF. CDR3 nucleotide sequence: TGCAGCGTGGAGGGACTGTATAAAGAGACCCAGTACTTC.

This chain links TRBV7-2 with TRBJ1-4; TRBD1 is a possible D gene (5 bases). The CDR3 spans 14 residues. V was shortened by 5 bases and J by 5 bases, with 12 bases between the two germline ends. Per germline, CDR1 SGHTA and CDR2 FQGNSA. This chain's CDR3 is CASSPDSGNEKLFF. The CDR3 region has the DNA TGTGCCAGCAGCCCCGACAGTGGAAATGAAAAACTGTTTTTT. The entire variable domain, with the rest obtained from reference TRBV7-2 and TRBJ1-4, is as follows: GAGVSQSPSNKVTEKGKDVELRCDPISGHTALYWYRQSLGQGLEFLIYFQGNSAPDKSGLPSDRFSAERTGGSVSTLTIQRTQQEDSAVYLCASSPDSGNEKLFFGSGTQLSVL.

This clone was recorded only once. V and J are TRBV2 and TRBJ2-5, with D unclear. V was clipped by 6 bases and J by 2 bases, with 4 bases between them. CDR1 and CDR2 from the germline V gene are SNHLY and FYNNEI. This CDR3 region has 11 residues. The CDR3 DNA is TGTGCCAGCAGGGATCAAGAGACCCAGTACTTC. Amino acids: CASRDQETQYF.

This clone has only a few counts. The chain joins TRBV9 to TRBJ2-2; perhaps TRBD2 as D (5 bases). The germline gives CDR1 SGDLS, CDR2 YYNGEE. This CDR3 region has 15 residues. V was trimmed by 2 bases and J by 4 bases, leaving 12 bases between them. CDR3 sequence reads: CASSVSGMGTGELFF. CDR3 sequence (DNA): TGTGCCAGCAGCGTTTCCGGGATGGGCACCGGGGAGCTGTTTTTT.

The V call is TRBV7-2, the J call TRBJ1-6, with D possibly matching TRBD1 (5 bases). Trimming took off 1 base at V and 9 bases at J, with 16 bases between the two ends. This CDR3 comprises 16 residues. Germline CDR1 SGHTA, CDR2 FQGNSA. The CDR3 coding sequence is TGTGCCAGCAGCTTAGGGGATTGGAATAGGGGTTCACCCCTCCACTTT. Protein product: CASSLGDWNRGSPLHF.